Reported below is one T cell receptor beta chain. Germline V gene sequence: CDR1 MDHEN, CDR2 SYDVKM. J was trimmed by 2 bases and V by 5 bases; bases with no gene match: 3. This CDR3 is 14 amino acids long. Only in-frame clones appear in the TCRdb table, and some are missing; sequencing was by immunoSEQ multiplex PCR. The table has about 57,000 clones, about 86% seen once. The data belong to a study of PD-L1 blockade in urothelial cancer. In the study overall: The researchers analyzed blood 3 weeks (second dose) and 6 weeks after treatment start.

The rearrangement joins TRBV28 to TRBJ1-3, with TRBD1 matching over 7 bases. This sequence was found in a man aged 50-59 years with urothelial cancer. The specimen comprised PBMCs, sampled around atezolizumab (anti-PD-L1) treatment. The CDR3 region is CASSVQGAGNTIYF. CDR3 coding DNA: TGTGCCAGCAGTGTCCAGGGGGCTGGAAACACCATATATTTT.